The entry that follows covers one T cell receptor beta chain sequence. Its target is not known. The entry originates in a study of identical twins. Study outcomes and limitations: Reduced insertions were recorded for abundant cord blood beta clonotypes, with no such pattern in memory repertoires.

The CDR3 consists of 13 residues. In germline, CDR1 is MNHEY, CDR2 SMNVEV (reference sequence). cDNA molecules carried unique molecular identifiers, and template switching added a universal primer site. TCRdb redid the calling of the 5' RACE reads with MiXCR, one entry per CDR3 protein. Here the sample spans 1.5 million or so distinct CDR3 sequences, under 35% being singletons. This chain uses TRBV27 with TRBJ2-7; D is possibly TRBD1 (6 bases). The DNA matches TRBJ2-5 better at its end, which makes the J call doubtful. Sequences were obtained from cord blood. This receptor was obtained from a newborn girl in good health. The CDR3: CASSLTGTETQYF. CDR3 nucleotide sequence: TGTGCCAGCAGTTTAACAGGGACAGAGACCCAGTACTTC.